The rows below give T cell receptor beta chains drawn from one sample of a study of T-cell reconstitution after alpha-beta-depleted transplantation in children. A single record per CDR3 protein comes from TCRdb applying MiXCR to the PCR reads. The sample holds roughly 100,000 distinct CDR3 sequences, approximately 5.4% seen once. Sequencing was performed on PBMCs, mostly from graft donor cells, taken 60 days after TCRalphabeta/CD19-depleted stem cell transplant. Source of these receptors: a female patient between 2 and 15 years old who had a stem cell transplant for Fanconi anemia, so the T cells may come from the graft donor. The CDR3 runs from the conserved cysteine through the conserved F or W. D genes are given only for firm matches. Size is stated for part of the rows, as once, few or many counts, or as a class when the clone is expanded.

V: TRBV21-1
size: many
J: TRBJ2-2
D: .
DNA: TGTGCCAGCAGCAACACCTCTCTTCCTAACACCGGGGAGCTGTTTTTT
CDR3: CASSNTSLPNTGELFF

V: TRBV28
size: few
J: TRBJ1-3
D: .
DNA: TGTGCCAGCAGGCCCCCGGGGGATAGCGACACCATATATTTT
CDR3: CASRPPGDSDTIYF

V: TRBV20-1
size: .
J: TRBJ2-7
D: TRBD2
DNA: TGCAGTGCTGCCACTAAATTTAGCGGGAGGCCCCACGGGCAGTACTTC
CDR3: CSAATKFSGRPHGQYF

V: TRBV28
size: many
J: TRBJ1-2
D: .
DNA: TGTGCCAGCAGTTTACGGGCCTATGGCTACACCTTC
CDR3: CASSLRAYGYTF

V: TRBV29-1
size: many
J: TRBJ2-6
D: .
DNA: TGCAGCGTCAACCTCTCTGGGGCCAACGTCCTGACTTTC
CDR3: CSVNLSGANVLTF

V: TRBV20-1
size: few
J: TRBJ2-1
D: TRBD2
DNA: TGCAGTGCTAGAGGGCTAGCGGGACGAAGCTCCTACAATGAGCAGTTCTTC
CDR3: CSARGLAGRSSYNEQFF

V: TRBV10-3
size: few
J: TRBJ2-1
D: TRBD2
DNA: TGTGCCATCAGATCTAGCGGGGGCCAGGGGGGGGAGCAGTTCTTC
CDR3: CAIRSSGGQGGEQFF

V: TRBV20-1
size: many
J: TRBJ2-7
D: TRBD2
DNA: TGCAGTGCTAGCCCAGGACTAGCGGGAGGACGGACCTACGAGCAGTACTTC
CDR3: CSASPGLAGGRTYEQYF

V: TRBV5-5
size: many
J: TRBJ2-5
D: .
DNA: TGTGCCAGCAGCTTGGCCGATGGGGAGCAAGAGACCCAGTACTTC
CDR3: CASSLADGEQETQYF

V: TRBV29-1
size: .
J: TRBJ2-5
D: .
DNA: TGCAGCGCCGTTAGCCGGCAAGAGACCCAGTACTTC
CDR3: CSAVSRQETQYF

V: TRBV29-1
size: many
J: TRBJ2-5
D: .
DNA: TGCAGCGTTGAGGGCGGGGACCTTCAAGAGACCCAGTACTTC
CDR3: CSVEGGDLQETQYF

V: TRBV29-1
size: medium-sized
J: TRBJ2-1
D: .
DNA: TGCAGCGTTGTGCCTAGCTCCTTCTCCTACAATGAGCAGTTCTTC
CDR3: CSVVPSSFSYNEQFF

V: TRBV21-1
size: many
J: TRBJ2-7
D: .
DNA: TGTGCCAGCAGCGGGAGCGCCTACGAGCAGTACTTC
CDR3: CASSGSAYEQYF

V: TRBV27
size: few
J: TRBJ1-2
D: TRBD1
DNA: TGTGCCAGCAGTCCGCAAGGGACAGGGCGATTTAGCGGCTACACCTTC
CDR3: CASSPQGTGRFSGYTF

V: TRBV5-5
size: few
J: TRBJ2-7
D: .
DNA: TGTGCCAGCAGCTTATCTACAGGTTCTTCCTACGAGCAGTACTTC
CDR3: CASSLSTGSSYEQYF

V: TRBV7-9
size: .
J: TRBJ2-1
D: .
DNA: TGTGCCAGCAGCATCCCTGGGAAGAGCTCCTACAATGAGCAGTTCTTC
CDR3: CASSIPGKSSYNEQFF

V: TRBV5-1
size: medium-sized
J: TRBJ2-2
D: .
DNA: TGCGCCAGCCGGATTTCGACCGGGGAGCTGTTTTTT
CDR3: CASRISTGELFF

V: TRBV5-1
size: many
J: TRBJ1-6
D: TRBD1
DNA: TGCGCCAGCAGCTACGACAGGGCATATTCACCCCTCCACTTT
CDR3: CASSYDRAYSPLHF

V: TRBV2
size: few
J: TRBJ2-3
D: TRBD1
DNA: TGTGCCAGCAGTCGGAGCGCCGGGACAGGGTCCACAGATACGCAGTATTTT
CDR3: CASSRSAGTGSTDTQYF

V: TRBV20-1
size: .
J: TRBJ1-1
D: TRBD1
DNA: TGCAGTGCTAGGGACAGGGAGGGGTACACTGAAGCTTTCTTT
CDR3: CSARDREGYTEAFF

V: TRBV4-2
size: many
J: TRBJ2-5
D: .
DNA: TGTGCCAGCAGCCCCCGGGACCGACCCGACCAAGAGACCCAGTACTTC
CDR3: CASSPRDRPDQETQYF

V: TRBV7-9
size: many
J: TRBJ2-7
D: TRBD2
DNA: TGTGCCAGCAGCTGGACTAGCGGGAGTTACGAGCAGTACTTC
CDR3: CASSWTSGSYEQYF

V: TRBV9
size: .
J: TRBJ1-2
D: .
DNA: TGTGCCAGCAGCTTCCGGGACACTAACTATGGCTACACCTTC
CDR3: CASSFRDTNYGYTF

V: TRBV28
size: many
J: TRBJ2-7
D: TRBD2
DNA: TGTGCCAGCAGTTTATCAGGGACTAGCGAATCCTACGAGCAGTACTTC
CDR3: CASSLSGTSESYEQYF

V: TRBV20-1
size: many
J: TRBJ2-2
D: .
DNA: TGCAGTGCTAGCAGGGGGAACACCGGGGAGCTGTTTTTT
CDR3: CSASRGNTGELFF

V: TRBV5-1
size: once
J: TRBJ2-7
D: TRBD2
DNA: TGCGCCAACACCCTGACTAGCGGTTCCTACGAGCAGTACTTC
CDR3: CANTLTSGSYEQYF

V: TRBV20-1
size: many
J: TRBJ1-2
D: TRBD1
DNA: TGCAGTGCTAGAACGCGGGACAGGTCTAACTATGGCTACACCTTC
CDR3: CSARTRDRSNYGYTF

V: TRBV12-3/TRBV12-4
size: many
J: TRBJ2-7
D: TRBD2
DNA: TGTGCCAGCAGTACAAGACTAGCGATCATCCACGAGCAGTACTTC
CDR3: CASSTRLAIIHEQYF

V: TRBV28
size: few
J: TRBJ2-7
D: .
DNA: TGTGCCAGCAGTACAGGGATGGGCTACGAGCAGTACTTC
CDR3: CASSTGMGYEQYF

V: TRBV7-2
size: many
J: TRBJ2-1
D: TRBD2
DNA: TGTGCCAGCAGCTTAGCACCGGGACTATACTACAATGAGCAGTTCTTC
CDR3: CASSLAPGLYYNEQFF

V: TRBV6-5
size: many
J: TRBJ2-3
D: TRBD1
DNA: TGTGCCAGCGGACGGGGACAGGGAGGTCGCACAGATACGCAGTATTTT
CDR3: CASGRGQGGRTDTQYF

V: TRBV20-1
size: .
J: TRBJ2-2
D: TRBD1
DNA: TGCAGTGCTAGAAGGACAGGGGGATTGGACGCGAACACCGGGGAGCTGTTTTTT
CDR3: CSARRTGGLDANTGELFF

V: TRBV21-1
size: many
J: TRBJ2-7
D: .
DNA: TGTGCCAGCAGCCATCCTAGCGGGAGTTCCTACGAGCAGTACTTC
CDR3: CASSHPSGSSYEQYF

V: TRBV9
size: .
J: TRBJ2-2
D: .
DNA: TGTGCCAGCAGCGTAGTCATCGACGGGCGGGAGACAGGGACGAACACCGGGGAGCTGTTTTTT
CDR3: CASSVVIDGRETGTNTGELFF

V: TRBV12-3/TRBV12-4
size: many
J: TRBJ2-3
D: TRBD2
DNA: TGTGCCAGCAGCTCCCGAGGACTAGCAAGCACAGATACGCAGTATTTT
CDR3: CASSSRGLASTDTQYF

V: TRBV20-1
size: many
J: TRBJ2-2
D: .
DNA: TGCAGTGCTAGAAGCCTCCCCGGGGAGCTGTTTTTT
CDR3: CSARSLPGELFF

V: TRBV18
size: many
J: TRBJ2-5
D: TRBD2
DNA: TGTGCCAGCTCACCCGGGACTAGCGGGACCCGACAGACCCAGTACTTC
CDR3: CASSPGTSGTRQTQYF

V: TRBV20-1
size: many
J: TRBJ1-4
D: TRBD1
DNA: TGCAGTGCTACTTCAGGGGGTAAAGAAAAACTGTTTTTT
CDR3: CSATSGGKEKLFF

V: TRBV7-7
size: .
J: TRBJ2-5
D: TRBD2
DNA: TGTGCCAGCAGCTCGGTAGCGGGAGTGCAGGAGACCCAGTACTTC
CDR3: CASSSVAGVQETQYF

V: TRBV12-3/TRBV12-4
size: many
J: TRBJ2-3
D: TRBD2
DNA: TGTGCCAGCAGTTGGGGACTAGAAACAGATACGCAGTATTTT
CDR3: CASSWGLETDTQYF

V: TRBV3-1
size: few
J: TRBJ2-5
D: .
DNA: TGTGCCAGCAGCCAAGACTTTGACGTTGACAGCCAAGAGACCCAGTACTTC
CDR3: CASSQDFDVDSQETQYF

V: TRBV3-1
size: .
J: TRBJ2-7
D: TRBD2
DNA: TGTGCCAGCAGCCAAGTTTCGACTAGCGGGAGAGGCGAGCAGTACTTC
CDR3: CASSQVSTSGRGEQYF

V: TRBV10-3
size: many
J: TRBJ2-7
D: TRBD1
DNA: TGTGCCATCAGTGAGTTGGTCCTGGACAGGGTTTCCAACGAGCAGTACTTC
CDR3: CAISELVLDRVSNEQYF

V: TRBV11-2
size: many
J: TRBJ2-5
D: .
DNA: TGTGCCAGCAGCTTACTAGGCCAAGAGACCCAGTACTTC
CDR3: CASSLLGQETQYF

V: TRBV18
size: many
J: TRBJ2-7
D: TRBD2
DNA: TGTGCCAGCTCACCCGGACTAGCAAACTACGAGCAGTACTTC
CDR3: CASSPGLANYEQYF

V: TRBV28
size: few
J: TRBJ1-6
D: TRBD1
DNA: TGTGCCAGCAGCCGGGACAGGGGGCTTACACCCCTCCACTTT
CDR3: CASSRDRGLTPLHF

V: TRBV20-1
size: few
J: TRBJ2-7
D: TRBD2
DNA: TGCAGTGCTAGTCCTAGCGGGAGGTCCTACGAGCAGTACTTC
CDR3: CSASPSGRSYEQYF

V: TRBV6-1
size: .
J: TRBJ2-1
D: .
DNA: TGTGCCAGCAGTGACGGACAGACTTCCGGAAATGAGCAGTTCTTC
CDR3: CASSDGQTSGNEQFF

V: TRBV5-1
size: many
J: TRBJ1-6
D: .
DNA: TGCGCCAGCAGCTTGGAGACAGATTATAATTCACCCCTCCACTTT
CDR3: CASSLETDYNSPLHF

V: TRBV12-3/TRBV12-4
size: .
J: TRBJ2-3
D: .
DNA: TGTGCCAGCAGTCTAGGGGGGACTGCAGATACGCAGTATTTT
CDR3: CASSLGGTADTQYF

V: TRBV4-1
size: .
J: TRBJ2-7
D: TRBD2
DNA: TGCGCCAGCAGCCAACTACGACTAGCGGGACCACCGTTCTACGAGCAGTACTTC
CDR3: CASSQLRLAGPPFYEQYF

V: TRBV25-1
size: many
J: TRBJ1-3
D: .
DNA: TGTGCCAGCAGTGGATTCGGGGGGAGGCAGGACGAAGGCACCATATATTTT
CDR3: CASSGFGGRQDEGTIYF

V: TRBV9
size: few
J: TRBJ2-7
D: TRBD2
DNA: TGTGCCAGCAGCAAAAGCGGGGGCCACCAATACGAGCAGTACTTC
CDR3: CASSKSGGHQYEQYF

V: TRBV20-1
size: many
J: TRBJ2-1
D: .
DNA: TGCAGTGCTAGCGGACGACTACTCTCCTACAATGAGCAGTTCTTC
CDR3: CSASGRLLSYNEQFF

V: TRBV11-2
size: few
J: TRBJ2-5
D: .
DNA: TGTGCCAGCAGCTCCGACTGGGGGGAGACCCAGTACTTC
CDR3: CASSSDWGETQYF

V: TRBV12-3/TRBV12-4
size: many
J: TRBJ2-7
D: .
DNA: TGTGCCAGCAGTTTTCCGGGACACCTCTACGAGCAGTACTTC
CDR3: CASSFPGHLYEQYF

V: TRBV5-6
size: many
J: TRBJ2-2
D: .
DNA: TGTGCCAGCAGCTTCGCCCTAGCAGTGACCGGGGAGCTGTTTTTT
CDR3: CASSFALAVTGELFF